The next 28 T cell receptor beta chains were all read from a single sample in a study of T cell responses to AZD1222 COVID-19 vaccine. The repertoire was sequenced with immunoSEQ multiplex PCR; TCRdb's copy has only in-frame clones and lacks some. The sample contains roughly 130,000 clones, about 93% of which appear only once. Sequences were derived from peripheral blood, sampled 28 days after the second AZD1222 dose. These receptors were taken from an adult who received the AZD1222 COVID-19 vaccine.

The V and J genes are TRBV7-6 and TRBJ1-4, with D possibly being TRBD1 (5 bases). Trimming removed 4 bases at V and 8 bases at J, with 14 bases between. The CDR3 length is 14 residues. Germline CDR1 reads SGHVS; CDR2 reads FNYEAQ. CDR3 in amino acids: CASSSLGPAEKLFF. In DNA form, the CDR3 reads TGTGCCAGCAGCTCACTGGGGCCAGCGGAAAAACTGTTTTTT.

The sample holds one count of this clone. The J gene is TRBJ1-1, the V gene TRBV5-4, with D unclear. CDR3 length equals 12 residues. Trimming took 5 bases from V and 3 from J, leaving 8 bases between them. Germline V gene data show CDR1 as SGHNT and CDR2 as YYREEE (reference sequence). The CDR3: CASSFDHTEAFF. The CDR3 DNA sequence: TGTGCCAGCAGTTTCGATCACACTGAAGCTTTCTTT.

The rearrangement uses TRBV5-1 and TRBJ2-2; unclear D gene. CDR1 and CDR2 from the germline V gene are SGHRS and YFSETQ. The CDR3 loop spans 15 amino acids. Between the trimmed V and J ends, which lost 1 base and 0 bases, there was a span of 7 bases. The CDR3 loop is CASSLIQPNTGELFF. The CDR3 DNA is TGCGCCAGCAGCTTGATACAGCCGAACACCGGGGAGCTGTTTTTT.

This clone was recorded only once. The chain couples TRBV2 to TRBJ2-4; weak D call: TRBD1 (6 bases). Trimming took 8 bases from V and 6 from J, leaving 26 bases between them. Germline V gives CDR1 SNHLY, CDR2 FYNNEI. CDR3 length equals 17 residues. The CDR3 reads CASQATPLQGRGNIQYF. Here the CDR3 DNA reads TGTGCCAGCCAAGCCACCCCTTTACAGGGAAGGGGAAACATTCAGTACTTC.

This chain links TRBV28 with TRBJ1-2; TRBD1 might be the D (6 bases). The V end was cut by 4 bases, the J end by 8 bases, with 11 bases between. The CDR3 covers 12 residues. Germline-derived CDR1 and CDR2 are MDHEN and SYDVKM. CDR3 protein: CASSSGARGYTF. CDR3 sequence (DNA): TGTGCCAGCAGTTCGGGGGCGCGGGGCTACACCTTC.

The chain combines TRBV2 with TRBJ1-6; no reliable D call. Per the germline V gene, CDR1 is SNHLY and CDR2 is FYNNEI. Trimming left V 7 bases short and J 10 bases short, with 11 bases between. There are 12 residues in the CDR3. CDR3 region: CASKGFQSPLHF. CDR3 in DNA: TGTGCCAGCAAAGGGTTTCAGTCACCCCTCCACTTT.

CDR3 sequence: CASTPGTIQETQYF. In DNA, the CDR3 is TGCGCCAGCACCCCCGGGACAATACAAGAGACCCAGTACTTC. The chain recombines TRBV10-1 with TRBJ2-5, with D possibly TRBD1 on 6 matching bases. CDR1 and CDR2 (germline): WNHNN, SYGVQD (reference sequence). The CDR3 loop spans 14 amino acids. The V and J ends lost 7 bases and 2 bases respectively, with 14 bases between them.

Here the CDR3 reads CASSFASYNEQFF. In DNA form, the CDR3 reads TGTGCCAGCAGCTTCGCTTCTTACAATGAGCAGTTCTTC. J is TRBJ2-1 and V is TRBV7-2, with D unclear. Germline V gives CDR1 SGHTA, CDR2 FQGNSA. The CDR3 has 13 residues. Trimming cost V 3 bases and J 4 bases, with 7 bases left between them.

The gene calls are TRBV10-3 and TRBJ1-2, with D unresolved. The CDR3 extends over 13 amino acids. V was pared by 1 base and J by 4 bases, with 7 bases between. Germline V lookup: CDR1 ENHRY, CDR2 SYGVKD. The CDR3 region is CAISELESYGYTF. The CDR3, as DNA: TGTGCCATCAGTGAGTTGGAAAGCTATGGCTACACCTTC.

This clone has only one observation. The V call is TRBV28, the J call TRBJ1-4; TRBD1 aligns across 10 bases. The ends lost 8 bases at V and 8 bases at J; junction bases unmatched: 11. The CDR3 sequence is 15 residues long. The V gene's germline CDR1 is MDHEN and CDR2 SYDVKM. As DNA, the CDR3 is TGTGCCAGCCAAGGGGCGACAGGGGGCGACGAAAAACTGTTTTTT. Its protein product is CASQGATGGDEKLFF.

This sequence joins TRBV27 and TRBJ2-7; TRBD1 matches at 7 bases. Looked up from germline, CDR1 is MNHEY and CDR2 is SMNVEV (reference sequence). This CDR3 spans 15 amino acids. Trimming removed 5 bases from V and 3 bases from J; junction bases left unmatched: 10. Written as DNA, the CDR3 is TGTGCCAGCAGTACCTCAGGGGGTGGTAACTACGAGCAGTACTTC. Its protein product is CASSTSGGGNYEQYF.

CDR3 sequence reads: CASSFSSGGVQPQHF. As DNA, the CDR3 is TGTGCCAGCAGTTTTTCCTCAGGGGGCGTTCAGCCCCAGCATTTT. The gene calls are TRBV28 and TRBJ1-5, with TRBD1 identical over 8 bases. This CDR3 region has 15 residues. Trimming cost V 3 bases and J 6 bases; bases outside gene matches: 7. Germline V lookup: CDR1 MDHEN, CDR2 SYDVKM.

The rearrangement uses TRBV6-2 or TRBV6-3 and TRBJ1-2; D possibly corresponds to TRBD1 (5 bases). Per the germline V gene, CDR1 is MNHEY and CDR2 is SVGEGT. Trimming took off 5 bases at V and 5 bases at J, with 18 bases between the two ends. The CDR3 extends over 15 amino acids. The CDR3 spells CASSPRGEGWYGYTF. CDR3 in DNA: TGTGCCAGCAGTCCCCGAGGGGAAGGCTGGTATGGCTACACCTTC.

The chain joins TRBV28 to TRBJ2-3; 7 nucleotides line up with TRBD2. The CDR3 sequence is 15 residues long. Looked up from germline, CDR1 is MDHEN and CDR2 is SYDVKM. The ends lost 6 bases at V and 0 bases at J; junction bases unmatched: 6. CDR3: CASSPASGSTDTQYF. The DNA of the CDR3 is TGTGCCAGCAGCCCCGCTAGCGGTAGCACAGATACGCAGTATTTT.

The chain is built from TRBV4-1 and TRBJ2-3, with D possibly being TRBD2 (5 bases). Germline V gene sequence: CDR1 MGHRA, CDR2 YSYEKL. This CDR3 is built from 16 residues. The V end lost 4 bases, the J end lost 0 bases, and 14 bases lay between the germline ends. The CDR3 loop reads CASSLAGAVSTDTQYF. DNA of the CDR3: TGCGCCAGCAGCCTGGCGGGCGCGGTTAGCACAGATACGCAGTATTTT.

The V gene is TRBV20-1, the J gene TRBJ1-4; D remains unclear. Trimming took 2 bases from V and 11 from J, leaving 9 bases between them. This CDR3 contains 11 residues. The germline V gene encodes CDR1 DFQATT and CDR2 SNEGSKA (reference sequence). Here the CDR3 reads CSARISRKLFF. CDR3 nucleotide sequence: TGCAGTGCTAGAATCTCGCGGAAACTGTTTTTT.

This sequence joins TRBV9 and TRBJ2-2; D is undetermined. CDR1 is SGDLS, CDR2 YYNGEE, per germline. This CDR3 region has 12 residues. Trimming stripped 4 bases from V and 6 bases from J, with 7 bases between. The CDR3 nucleotides read TGTGCCAGCAGCAGGGAATCCGGGGAGCTGTTTTTT. Encoded protein: CASSRESGELFF.

The chain has TRBV11-1 and TRBJ2-7, with TRBD2 as a possible D gene (6 bases). Germline V CDR1 and CDR2: SGHAT, FQDESV (reference sequence). The CDR3 totals 15 residues. V was pared by 5 bases and J by 2 bases, with 16 bases between. CDR3: CASSLTTAGTYEQYF. CDR3 DNA sequence: TGTGCCAGCAGCCTAACCACAGCGGGTACCTACGAGCAGTACTTC.

The gene calls are TRBV11-3 and TRBJ2-3; 7 bases are shared with TRBD2. V lost 5 bases, J lost 7 bases, and 9 bases stayed unmatched. In germline, CDR1 is SGHNT, CDR2 YENEEA. The CDR3 length is 14 residues. DNA of the CDR3: TGTGCCAGCAGCGCGGGACTAAACCCATATACGCAGTATTTT. It yields the protein CASSAGLNPYTQYF.

The V call is TRBV6-6, the J call TRBJ1-5, with 9 positions matching TRBD1. The CDR3 length is 15 residues. V gave up 8 bases and J gave up 4 bases; unmatched junction bases: 9. CDR1 is MNHNY and CDR2 is SVGAGI in the germline V gene (reference sequence). The CDR3 DNA follows: TGTGCCAGCCACCCGGGACAGGGCTCGAATCAGCCCCAGCATTTT. Encoded protein: CASHPGQGSNQPQHF.

This clone was counted a few times. The chain combines TRBV6-5 with TRBJ1-2; D is unclear. Between the trimmed V and J ends, which lost 6 bases and 8 bases, there was a span of 16 bases. The length of the CDR3 is 13 residues. Germline V lookup: CDR1 MNHEY, CDR2 SVGAGI. The CDR3 coding sequence is TGTGCCAGCAGCCATAACCGGTTGTTCGGCTACACCTTC. This gives the protein CASSHNRLFGYTF.

The V call is TRBV6-4, the J call TRBJ2-2; either TRBD1 or TRBD2 may fit D (5 bases each). The CDR3 covers 14 residues. Trimming removed 6 bases at V and 3 bases at J, with 11 bases between. Germline V gives CDR1 MRHNA, CDR2 SNTAGT. This CDR3 reads CASRRGYDTGELFF. DNA of the CDR3: TGTGCCAGCAGGAGGGGTTACGACACCGGGGAGCTGTTTTTT.

This chain joins TRBV9 and TRBJ1-3, with no clear D. This CDR3 region has 14 residues. CDR1 and CDR2 from the germline V gene are SGDLS and YYNGEE. V was clipped by 3 bases and J by 0 bases, with 7 bases between them. CDR3 nucleotide sequence: TGTGCCAGCAGCGCCTCTAACTCTGGAAACACCATATATTTT. This encodes CASSASNSGNTIYF.

The genes are TRBV6-5 and TRBJ2-7, with TRBD2 as a possible D gene (5 bases). V was pared by 0 bases and J by 2 bases, with 11 bases between. The CDR3 is 15 residues long. The germline CDR1 and CDR2 sequences are MNHEY and SVGAGI. CDR3 nucleotides: TGTGCCAGCAGTTACTCGATACGGGGAGCCTACGAGCAGTACTTC. Translation gives CASSYSIRGAYEQYF.

This chain links TRBV7-2 with TRBJ2-4, with 10 bases matching TRBD2. V lost 5 bases, J lost 0 bases, and 10 bases stayed unmatched. Germline V gene data show CDR1 as SGHTA and CDR2 as FQGNSA. CDR3 size: 18 residues. The CDR3 coding sequence is TGTGCCAGCAGCGCGAGATTAGCGGGAGGAGTAGCCAAAAACATTCAGTACTTC. Translating it yields CASSARLAGGVAKNIQYF.

CDR3 in amino acids: CASSLALAVSYEQYF. DNA for the CDR3: TGTGCCAGCAGCTTAGCCCTCGCAGTCTCCTACGAGCAGTACTTC. The chain joins TRBV11-2 to TRBJ2-7; no firm D call. This CDR3 contains 15 residues. Germline V gene sequence: CDR1 SGHAT, CDR2 FQNNGV. Trimming left V 1 base short and J 0 bases short, with 10 bases between.

The chain employs TRBV9 and TRBJ1-2; TRBD1 agrees at 7 bases. Germline V CDR1 and CDR2: SGDLS, YYNGEE. The CDR3 sequence is 15 residues long. The junction had 13 bases not matched to a gene; V was cut back by 5 bases and J by 6 bases. The CDR3 here is CASSRQGEITNGYTF. The DNA of the CDR3 is TGTGCCAGCAGTAGACAGGGCGAAATAACCAATGGCTACACCTTC.

The chain carries TRBV9 and TRBJ1-6; 8 bases fit TRBD1. The CDR3 extends over 16 amino acids. Looked up from germline, CDR1 is SGDLS and CDR2 is YYNGEE. J was trimmed by 3 bases and V by 5 bases; bases with no gene match: 7. The chain's CDR3 is CASSEGTGFYNSPLHF. In nucleotides, the CDR3 is TGTGCCAGCAGTGAAGGGACAGGCTTCTATAATTCACCCCTCCACTTT.